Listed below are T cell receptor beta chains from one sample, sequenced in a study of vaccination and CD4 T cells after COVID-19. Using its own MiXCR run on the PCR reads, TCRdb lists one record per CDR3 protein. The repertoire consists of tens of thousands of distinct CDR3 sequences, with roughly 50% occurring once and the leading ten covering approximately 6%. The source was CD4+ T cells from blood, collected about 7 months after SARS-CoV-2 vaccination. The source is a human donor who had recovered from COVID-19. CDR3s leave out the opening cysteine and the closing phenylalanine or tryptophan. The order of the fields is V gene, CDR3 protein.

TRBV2,ASNQRGGGYGYT
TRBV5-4,ASSRGSSYNEQF
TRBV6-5,ASSYSGTGNSPLH
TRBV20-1,SARPSGGNTGELF
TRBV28,ASREGAGPQH
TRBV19,ASSMGDRGRADTQY
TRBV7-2,ASSFVADTQY
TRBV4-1,ASSPRAAGKREENNEQF
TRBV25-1,ASSEGVNEQF
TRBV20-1,SARQGLAGEGGWGIQY
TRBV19,ASSIGTVTYEQY